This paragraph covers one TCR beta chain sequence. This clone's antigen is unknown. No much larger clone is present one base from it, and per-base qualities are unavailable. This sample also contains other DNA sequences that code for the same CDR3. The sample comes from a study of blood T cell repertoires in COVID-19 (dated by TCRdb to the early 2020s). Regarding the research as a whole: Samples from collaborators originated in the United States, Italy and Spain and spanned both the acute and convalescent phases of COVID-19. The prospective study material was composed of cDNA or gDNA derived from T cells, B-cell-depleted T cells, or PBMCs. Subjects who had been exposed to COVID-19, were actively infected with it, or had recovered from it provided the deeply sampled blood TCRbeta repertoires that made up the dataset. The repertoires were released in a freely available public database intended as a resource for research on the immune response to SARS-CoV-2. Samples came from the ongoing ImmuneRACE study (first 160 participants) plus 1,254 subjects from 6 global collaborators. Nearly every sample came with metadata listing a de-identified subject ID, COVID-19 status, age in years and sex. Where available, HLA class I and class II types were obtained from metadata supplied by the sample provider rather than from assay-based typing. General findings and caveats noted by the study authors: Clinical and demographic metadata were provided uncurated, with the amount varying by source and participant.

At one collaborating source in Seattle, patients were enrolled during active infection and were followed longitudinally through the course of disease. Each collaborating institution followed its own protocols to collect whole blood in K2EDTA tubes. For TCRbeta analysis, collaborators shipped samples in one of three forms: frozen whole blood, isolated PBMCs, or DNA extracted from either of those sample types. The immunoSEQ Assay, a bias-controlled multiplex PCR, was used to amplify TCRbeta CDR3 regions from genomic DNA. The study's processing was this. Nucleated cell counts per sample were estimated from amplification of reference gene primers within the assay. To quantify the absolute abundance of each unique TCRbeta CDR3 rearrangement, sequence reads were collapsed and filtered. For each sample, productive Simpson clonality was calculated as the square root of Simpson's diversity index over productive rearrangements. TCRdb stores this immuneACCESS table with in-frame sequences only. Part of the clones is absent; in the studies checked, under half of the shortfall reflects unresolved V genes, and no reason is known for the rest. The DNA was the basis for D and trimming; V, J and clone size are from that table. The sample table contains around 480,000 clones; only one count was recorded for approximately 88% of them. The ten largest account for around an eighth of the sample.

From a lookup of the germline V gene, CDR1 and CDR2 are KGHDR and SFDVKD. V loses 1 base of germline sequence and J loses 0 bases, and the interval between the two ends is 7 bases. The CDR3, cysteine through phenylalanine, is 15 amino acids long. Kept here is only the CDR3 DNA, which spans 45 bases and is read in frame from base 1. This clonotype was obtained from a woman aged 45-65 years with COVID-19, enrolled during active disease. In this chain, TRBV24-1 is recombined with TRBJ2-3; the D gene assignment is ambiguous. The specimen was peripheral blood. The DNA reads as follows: TGTGCCACCAGTGATTTAGAGTCTAGCACAGATACGCAGTATTTT. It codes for CATSDLESSTDTQYF.